This T cell receptor beta chain originates from a study of siplizumab effects on memory and regulatory T cells. Assay: immunoSEQ multiplex PCR; the TCRdb copy retains only in-frame clones and omits some. Among about 100,000 clones, about 94% were seen once, and the ten largest hold over 1%. Per germline, CDR1 SQVTM and CDR2 ANQGSEA. Trimming cost V 4 bases and J 4 bases, with 13 bases left between them. This CDR3 comprises 14 residues. The V and J genes are TRBV29-1 and TRBJ2-2; no clear D gene. This sequence originates from a human donor in good health. Sequencing was carried out using non-Treg CD4+ T cells sorted from blood. The CDR3: CSVGVTVSTGELFF. CDR3 nucleotide sequence: TGCAGCGTTGGGGTGACGGTGAGCACCGGGGAGCTGTTTTTT.